This T cell receptor beta chain was captured in a study of blood T cells in healthy people across ages. Study-wide findings and caveats: The authors considered diversity estimates from one million T cells to be underestimates. More naive CD4+ cells and higher diversity were found in long-lived than in aged donors.

Then a second PCR, running roughly 6 to 12 cycles, was carried out with a sample-barcoded 5' primer and a J-beta primer mix. TCRdb re-called the 5' RACE reads through MiXCR, storing one row per CDR3 protein. The sample contains hundreds of thousands of distinct CDR3 sequences, less than 40% of which appear only once. About this clonotype itself: The antigen remains undetermined.

Germline V gene data show CDR1 as LGHNA and CDR2 as YNFKEQ. The CDR3 runs to 18 residues. V dropped 3 bases and J dropped 0; count of bases not matched to a gene: 8. The source material was blood. This receptor was taken from a woman of 80 years or more in good health. The chain carries TRBV4-2 and TRBJ2-3, with 11 bases aligning to TRBD2. In DNA, the CDR3 is TGTGCCAGCAGCCATGGATACGGGACTAGCGGTAGCACAGATACGCAGTATTTT. It translates to CASSHGYGTSGSTDTQYF.